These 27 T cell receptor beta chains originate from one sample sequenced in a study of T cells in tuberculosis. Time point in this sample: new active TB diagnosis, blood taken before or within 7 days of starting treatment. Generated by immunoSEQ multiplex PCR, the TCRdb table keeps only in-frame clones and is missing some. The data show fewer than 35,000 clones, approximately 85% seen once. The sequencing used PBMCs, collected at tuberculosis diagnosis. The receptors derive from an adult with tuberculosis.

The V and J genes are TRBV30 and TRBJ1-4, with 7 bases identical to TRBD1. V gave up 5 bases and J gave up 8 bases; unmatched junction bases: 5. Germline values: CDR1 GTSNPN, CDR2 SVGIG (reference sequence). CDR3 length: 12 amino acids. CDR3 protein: CAWDRAGEKLFF. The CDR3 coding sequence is TGTGCCTGGGACAGGGCCGGGGAAAAACTGTTTTTT.

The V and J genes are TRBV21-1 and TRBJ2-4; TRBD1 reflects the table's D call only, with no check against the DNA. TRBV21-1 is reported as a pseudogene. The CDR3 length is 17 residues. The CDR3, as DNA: TGTGCCAGCAGCAAAGTGCAGGGATTGATAGCCAAAAACATTCAGTACTTC. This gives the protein CASSKVQGLIAKNIQYF.

CDR3 DNA: TGTGCCAGCAGCTTAGCGGGTCAGCCCCAGCATTTT. This translates into CASSLAGQPQHF. V and J are TRBV11-2 and TRBJ1-5; D is undetermined. The CDR3 covers 12 residues. Trimming removed 1 base from V and 6 bases from J, with 4 bases in between. From germline, CDR1 is SGHAT and CDR2 FQNNGV. The full variable domain, in which reference TRBV11-2 and TRBJ1-5 provide the parts outside the CDR3, is EAGVAQSPRYKIIEKRQSVAFWCNPISGHATLYWYQQILGQGPKLLIQFQNNGVVDDSQLPKDRFSAERLKGVDSTLKIQPAKLEDSAVYLCASSLAGQPQHFGDGTRLSIL.

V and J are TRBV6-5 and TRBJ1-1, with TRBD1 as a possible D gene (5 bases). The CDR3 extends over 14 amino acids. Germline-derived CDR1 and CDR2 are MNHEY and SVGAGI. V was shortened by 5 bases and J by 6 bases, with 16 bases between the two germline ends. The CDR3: CASSPGRVLAEAFF. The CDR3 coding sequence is TGTGCCAGCAGTCCGGGCAGGGTTTTAGCTGAAGCTTTCTTT.

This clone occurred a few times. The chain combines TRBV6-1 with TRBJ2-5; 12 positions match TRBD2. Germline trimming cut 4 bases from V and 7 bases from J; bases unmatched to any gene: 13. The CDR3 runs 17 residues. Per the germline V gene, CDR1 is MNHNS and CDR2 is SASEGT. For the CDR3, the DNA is TGTGCCAGCAGTGGATCTAGCGGGAGGGCCTTGGATGTGACCCAGTACTTC. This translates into CASSGSSGRALDVTQYF.

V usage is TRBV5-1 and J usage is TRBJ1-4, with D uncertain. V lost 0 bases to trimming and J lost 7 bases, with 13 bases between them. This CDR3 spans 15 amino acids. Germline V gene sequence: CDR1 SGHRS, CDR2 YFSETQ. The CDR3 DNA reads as TGCGCCAGCAGCTTGGAAGGAGGACTCGCTGAAAAACTGTTTTTT. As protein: CASSLEGGLAEKLFF.

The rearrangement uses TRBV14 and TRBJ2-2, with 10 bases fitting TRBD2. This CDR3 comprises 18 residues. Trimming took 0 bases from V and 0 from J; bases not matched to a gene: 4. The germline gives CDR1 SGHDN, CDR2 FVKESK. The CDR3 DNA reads TGTGCCAGCAGCCAAGATTGGCTAGCGGGGGCGAACACCGGGGAGCTGTTTTTT. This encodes CASSQDWLAGANTGELFF.

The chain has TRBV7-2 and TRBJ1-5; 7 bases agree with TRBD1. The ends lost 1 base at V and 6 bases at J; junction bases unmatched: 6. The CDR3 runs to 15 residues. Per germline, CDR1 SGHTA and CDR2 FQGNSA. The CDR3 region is CASSLGWAGGQPQHF. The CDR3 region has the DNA TGTGCCAGCAGCTTAGGGTGGGCAGGGGGTCAGCCCCAGCATTTT.

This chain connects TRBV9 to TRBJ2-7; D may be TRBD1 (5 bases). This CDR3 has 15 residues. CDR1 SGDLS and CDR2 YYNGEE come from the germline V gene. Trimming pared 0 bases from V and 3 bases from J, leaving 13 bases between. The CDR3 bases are TGTGCCAGCAGCGTAGCTGAAGGGGCAGACTACGAGCAGTACTTC. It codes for CASSVAEGADYEQYF.

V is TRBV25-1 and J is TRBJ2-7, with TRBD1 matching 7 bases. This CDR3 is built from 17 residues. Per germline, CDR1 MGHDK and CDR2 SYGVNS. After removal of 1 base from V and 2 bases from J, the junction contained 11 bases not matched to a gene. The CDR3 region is CASSESAMTGTPYEQYF. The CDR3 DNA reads TGTGCCAGCAGTGAATCCGCCATGACAGGGACCCCCTACGAGCAGTACTTC.

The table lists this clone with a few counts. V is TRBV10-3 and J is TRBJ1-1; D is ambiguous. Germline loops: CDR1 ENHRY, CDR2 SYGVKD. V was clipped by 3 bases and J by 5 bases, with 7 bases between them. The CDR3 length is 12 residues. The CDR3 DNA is TGTGCCATCAGTGAATACGCGACTGAAGCTTTCTTT. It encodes CAISEYATEAFF.

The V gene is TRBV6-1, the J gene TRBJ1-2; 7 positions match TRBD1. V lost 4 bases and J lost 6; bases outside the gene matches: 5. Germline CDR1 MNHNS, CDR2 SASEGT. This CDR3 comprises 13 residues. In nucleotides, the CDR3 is TGTGCCAGCAGTGTAGGGGGCGCGCATGGCTACACCTTC. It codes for CASSVGGAHGYTF.

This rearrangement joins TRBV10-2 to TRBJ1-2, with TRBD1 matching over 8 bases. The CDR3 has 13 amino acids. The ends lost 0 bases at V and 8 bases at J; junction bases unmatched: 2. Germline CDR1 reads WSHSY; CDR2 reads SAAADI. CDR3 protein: CASSESDRGGYTF. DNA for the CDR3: TGCGCCAGCAGTGAGTCTGACAGGGGCGGCTACACCTTC.

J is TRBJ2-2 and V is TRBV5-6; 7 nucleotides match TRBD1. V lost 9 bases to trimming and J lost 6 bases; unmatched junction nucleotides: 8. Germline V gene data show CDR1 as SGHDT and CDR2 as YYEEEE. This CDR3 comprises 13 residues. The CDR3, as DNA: TGTGCCACCCAGGGGGTTCGGGCCGGGGAGCTGTTTTTT. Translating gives CATQGVRAGELFF.

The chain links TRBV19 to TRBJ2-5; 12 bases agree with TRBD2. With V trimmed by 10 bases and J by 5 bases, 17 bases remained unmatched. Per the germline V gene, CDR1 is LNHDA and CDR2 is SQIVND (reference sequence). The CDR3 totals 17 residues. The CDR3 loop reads CAKTHRLAGALRETQYF. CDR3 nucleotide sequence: TGTGCCAAGACGCATCGACTAGCGGGGGCCCTAAGGGAGACCCAGTACTTC.

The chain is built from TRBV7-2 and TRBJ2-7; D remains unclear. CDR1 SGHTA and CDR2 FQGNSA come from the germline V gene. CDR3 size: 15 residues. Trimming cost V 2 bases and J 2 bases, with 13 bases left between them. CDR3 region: CASSLMPPQTYEQYF. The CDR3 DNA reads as TGTGCCAGCAGCTTAATGCCCCCACAAACCTACGAGCAGTACTTC.

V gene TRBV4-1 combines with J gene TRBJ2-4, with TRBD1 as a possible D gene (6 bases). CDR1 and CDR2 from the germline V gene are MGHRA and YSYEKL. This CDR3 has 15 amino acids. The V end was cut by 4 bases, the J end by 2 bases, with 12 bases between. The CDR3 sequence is CASSLTDSSKNIQYF. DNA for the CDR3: TGCGCCAGCAGCCTAACGGACAGCTCCAAAAACATTCAGTACTTC.

The CDR3 DNA reads TGTGCCAGCAGCCAGGGCACTAGCGGGTTCTCTAGCACAGATACGCAGTATTTT. Translating gives CASSQGTSGFSSTDTQYF. The rearrangement joins TRBV4-2 to TRBJ2-3; 9 bases are shared with TRBD2. The V gene end was trimmed by 3 bases and the J gene end by 0 bases; junction bases not matched to a gene: 10. This CDR3 contains 18 residues. Per germline, CDR1 LGHNA and CDR2 YNFKEQ.

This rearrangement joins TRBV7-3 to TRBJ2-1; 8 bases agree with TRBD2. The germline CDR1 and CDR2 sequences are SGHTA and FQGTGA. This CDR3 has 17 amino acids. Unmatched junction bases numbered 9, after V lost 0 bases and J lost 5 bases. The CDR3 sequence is CASSLTFERESDNEQFF. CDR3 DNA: TGTGCCAGCAGCTTAACGTTCGAGCGGGAGTCCGACAATGAGCAGTTCTTC.

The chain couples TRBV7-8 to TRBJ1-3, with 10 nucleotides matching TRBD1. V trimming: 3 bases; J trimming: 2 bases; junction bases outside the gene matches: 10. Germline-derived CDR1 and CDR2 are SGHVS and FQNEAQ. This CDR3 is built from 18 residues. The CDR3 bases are TGTGCCAGCAGCTTGCCTCCGGGACAGGGGTTCACTGGAAACACCATATATTTT. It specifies CASSLPPGQGFTGNTIYF. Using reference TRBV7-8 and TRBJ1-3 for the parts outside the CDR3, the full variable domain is GAGVSQSPRYKVAKRGQDVALRCDPISGHVSLFWYQQALGQGPEFLTYFQNEAQLDKSGLPSDRFFAERPEGSVSTLKIQRTQQEDSAVYLCASSLPPGQGFTGNTIYFGEGSWLTVV.

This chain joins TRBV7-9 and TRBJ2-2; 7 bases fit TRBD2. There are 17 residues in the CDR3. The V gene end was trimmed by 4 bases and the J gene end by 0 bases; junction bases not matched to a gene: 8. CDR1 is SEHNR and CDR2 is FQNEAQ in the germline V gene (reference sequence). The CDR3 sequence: CASSSPLAGTNTGELFF. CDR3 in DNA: TGTGCCAGCAGCTCCCCCTTAGCGGGCACGAACACCGGGGAGCTGTTTTTT.

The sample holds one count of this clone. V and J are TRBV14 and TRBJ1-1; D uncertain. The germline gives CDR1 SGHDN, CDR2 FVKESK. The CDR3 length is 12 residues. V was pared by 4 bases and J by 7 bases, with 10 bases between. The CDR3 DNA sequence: TGTGCCAGCAGCCGACAAGGATATGAAGCTTTCTTT. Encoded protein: CASSRQGYEAFF.

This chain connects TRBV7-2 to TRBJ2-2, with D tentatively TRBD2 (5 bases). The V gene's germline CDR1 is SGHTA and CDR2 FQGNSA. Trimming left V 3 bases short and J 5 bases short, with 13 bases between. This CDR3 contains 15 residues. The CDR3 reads CASSFLAPGTGELFF. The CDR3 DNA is TGTGCCAGCAGCTTTCTAGCTCCGGGGACCGGGGAGCTGTTTTTT. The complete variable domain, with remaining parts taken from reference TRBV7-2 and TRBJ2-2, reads GAGVSQSPSNKVTEKGKDVELRCDPISGHTALYWYRQSLGQGLEFLIYFQGNSAPDKSGLPSDRFSAERTGGSVSTLTIQRTQQEDSAVYLCASSFLAPGTGELFFGEGSRLTVL.

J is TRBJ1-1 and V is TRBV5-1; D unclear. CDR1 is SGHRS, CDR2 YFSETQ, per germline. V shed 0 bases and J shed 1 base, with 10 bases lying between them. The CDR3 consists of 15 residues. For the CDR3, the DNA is TGCGCCAGCAGCTTGGCCACTGTTGCGAACACTGAAGCTTTCTTT. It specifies CASSLATVANTEAFF.

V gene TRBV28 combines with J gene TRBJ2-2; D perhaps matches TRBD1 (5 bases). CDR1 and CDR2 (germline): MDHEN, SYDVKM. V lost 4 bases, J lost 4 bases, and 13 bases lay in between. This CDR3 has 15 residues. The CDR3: CASSSLVTVTGELFF. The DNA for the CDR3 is TGTGCCAGCAGTTCATTGGTGACAGTCACCGGGGAGCTGTTTTTT.

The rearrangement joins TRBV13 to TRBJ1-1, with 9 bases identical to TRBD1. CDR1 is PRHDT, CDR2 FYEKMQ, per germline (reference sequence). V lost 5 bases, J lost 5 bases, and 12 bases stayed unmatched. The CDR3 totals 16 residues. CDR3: CASSHFGQGSRTEAFF. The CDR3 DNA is TGTGCCAGCAGCCATTTCGGACAGGGGAGTAGAACTGAAGCTTTCTTT.

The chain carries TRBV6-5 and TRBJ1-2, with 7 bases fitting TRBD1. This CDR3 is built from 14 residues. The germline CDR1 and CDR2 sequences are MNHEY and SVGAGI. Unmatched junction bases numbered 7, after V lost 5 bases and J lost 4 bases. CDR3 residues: CASSQSGQSYGYTF. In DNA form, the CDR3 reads TGTGCCAGCAGTCAATCGGGACAGTCCTATGGCTACACCTTC.